Listed below are T cell receptor beta chains from one sample, sequenced in a study of blood T cell repertoires in COVID-19. Some clones are missing from TCRdb's copy, which holds only in-frame ones; the method was immunoSEQ multiplex PCR. The top ten clones hold roughly a sixth of a sample with about 200,000 clones, less than 85% of them seen once. Sequenced input: PBMCs or T cells enriched from blood (not recorded which). The source is a man in his forties who had recovered from COVID-19. CDR3s include the opening cysteine and the closing phenylalanine or tryptophan. Each record gives: J gene, V gene, CDR3 protein.

>TRBJ2-1|TRBV5-1
CASRPPSGRAHEQFF
>TRBJ2-3|TRBV4-3
CASSQDPGGIDTQYF
>TRBJ2-6|TRBV27
CASRSSPGANVLTF
>TRBJ2-2|TRBV10-3
CAISRDSNTGELFF
>TRBJ2-7|TRBV5-1
CASSRIPGQGNEQYF
>TRBJ1-5|TRBV28
CASSLIGRGRLEPQHF
>TRBJ1-1|TRBV5-5
CASSLIPDGGGTEAFF
>TRBJ2-7|TRBV4-1
CASSQGGLGFSYEQYF
>TRBJ2-2|TRBV11-2
CASSPWEGRNTGELFF
>TRBJ2-1|TRBV13
CASSLAPSSYNEQFF
>TRBJ2-7|TRBV4-1
CASSPNFPGESYEQYF
>TRBJ1-1|TRBV12-5
CASGLQGGSEAFF
>TRBJ1-1|TRBV2
CASLWGVPNTEAFF
>TRBJ2-2|TRBV19
CASSTTGGSGELFF
>TRBJ2-7|TRBV5-6
CASSLGRSTYEQYF
>TRBJ2-1|TRBV27
CASRQDGDYNEQFF
>TRBJ1-2|TRBV6-5
CASRTGTGGIYGYTF
>TRBJ1-2|TRBV2
CASSGLGQGAEYGYTF
>TRBJ2-7|TRBV28
CASGSGTGGLDEQYF
>TRBJ2-3|TRBV2
CASRAETDTQYF
>TRBJ1-2|TRBV2
CASWDILDGYTF
>TRBJ1-1|TRBV2
CASKGQGPTVAEAFF
>TRBJ2-3|TRBV4-2
CASSQEDRTSTDTQYF
>TRBJ1-1|TRBV5-1
CASSPTSGTEAFF
>TRBJ2-7|TRBV9
CASSAGQNYEQYF
>TRBJ1-6|TRBV18
CASSPRGQGSSPLHF
>TRBJ1-3|TRBV28
CASSFNSGNTIYF
>TRBJ1-2|TRBV7-8
CATDRSGANYGYTF
>TRBJ1-1|TRBV6-5
CASSPYIGTEAFF
>TRBJ2-7|TRBV4-1
CASSQELRGNEQYF
>TRBJ1-4|TRBV9
CASSVGGIANEKLFF
>TRBJ1-2|TRBV7-9
CASSLVAGNGYTF
>TRBJ2-2|TRBV6-4
CASSDSGDSTGELFF
>TRBJ2-7|TRBV11-2
CASSLLGLVDEQYF
>TRBJ2-7|TRBV18
CASSPFRDRLEMF
>TRBJ1-6|TRBV2
CASSEGTGGISPLHF
>TRBJ2-2|TRBV5-4
CASSSSSWTANTGELFF
>TRBJ1-5|TRBV2
CASSRGGAYGNQPQHF
>TRBJ2-2|TRBV5-4
CAIGRGSGRRTGELFF
>TRBJ1-3|TRBV6-6
CASSQAGGNQESGNTIYF
>TRBJ2-7|TRBV19
CASSTVGRGTSGNPYEQYF
>TRBJ1-5|TRBV7-2
CASSSAPVFSNQPQHF
>TRBJ1-4|TRBV28
CASSPQGAGFDGEKLFF
>TRBJ2-5|TRBV9
CASSRNRDRGLRETQYF
>TRBJ1-5|TRBV2
CASRVGQSNNQPQHF
>TRBJ2-4|TRBV5-1
CASSGEGLAKNIQYF
>TRBJ2-7|TRBV6-5
CASRLAGVGYEQYF
>TRBJ2-5|TRBV4-2
CASSQGPGGGLAGKETQYF
>TRBJ1-1|TRBV5-1
CASSLGTGGLDTEAFF
>TRBJ2-1|TRBV12-5
CASGLVAFNRDNEQFF
>TRBJ1-5|TRBV29-1
CSVDGDSSNQPQHF
>TRBJ2-1|TRBV2
CASSEVSGSSNEQFF
>TRBJ2-1|TRBV6-2/TRBV6-3
CASSSTGPSSYNEQFF
>TRBJ1-1|TRBV5-4
CASSPTGTGNTEAFF